This T cell receptor (beta chain) appears in the sequencing data of a study of Ad26.COV2.S vaccination and SARS-CoV-2 variants. This table comes from immunoSEQ multiplex PCR, and its TCRdb copy is limited to in-frame clones, with some not included. The sample yields a few hundred thousand clones, over 75% seen once. This CDR3 is built from 15 residues. With 1 base removed from V and 8 bases from J, the gap between germline ends came to 15 bases. Germline assignment: CDR1 SGHVS and CDR2 FNYEAQ. Treatment of the sample: around 19 received Ad26.COV2.S at low or high dose, single or two shots; about five received placebo; per-sample allocation not given. Each sample was drawn 63 days after the first injection (of vaccine or placebo).

The TCR was taken from a person aged 18-60 years who received the Ad26.COV2.S COVID-19 vaccine or a placebo. The sequences come from peripheral blood, collected in a trial of Ad26.COV2.S vaccine versus placebo. The chain links TRBV7-6 to TRBJ2-1; D might be TRBD1 (6 bases). This chain's CDR3 is CASSLGEGESHEQFF. As DNA, the CDR3 is TGTGCCAGCAGCTTAGGAGAGGGGGAGTCACATGAGCAGTTCTTC.